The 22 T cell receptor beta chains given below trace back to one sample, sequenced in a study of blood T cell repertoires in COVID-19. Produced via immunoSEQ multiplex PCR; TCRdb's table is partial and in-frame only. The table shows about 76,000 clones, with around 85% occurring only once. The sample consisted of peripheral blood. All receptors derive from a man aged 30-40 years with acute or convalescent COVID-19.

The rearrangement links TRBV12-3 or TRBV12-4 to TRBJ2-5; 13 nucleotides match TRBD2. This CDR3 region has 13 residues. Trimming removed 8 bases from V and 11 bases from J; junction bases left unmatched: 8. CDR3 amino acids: CASASLAGGTQYF. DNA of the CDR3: TGTGCCAGCGCCTCACTAGCGGGAGGGACTCAGTACTTC.

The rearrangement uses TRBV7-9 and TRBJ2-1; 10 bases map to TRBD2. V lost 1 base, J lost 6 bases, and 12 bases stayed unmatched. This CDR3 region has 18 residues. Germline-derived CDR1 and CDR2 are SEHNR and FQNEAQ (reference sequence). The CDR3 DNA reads TGTGCCAGCAGCTTAGATGTCTTAGCGGGAGGTATGCCCAATGAGCAGTTCTTC. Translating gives CASSLDVLAGGMPNEQFF.

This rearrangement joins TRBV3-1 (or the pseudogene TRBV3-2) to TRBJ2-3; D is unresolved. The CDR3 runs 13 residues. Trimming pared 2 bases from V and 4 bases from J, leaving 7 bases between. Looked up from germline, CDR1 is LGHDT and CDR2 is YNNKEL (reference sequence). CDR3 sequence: CASSQIQADTQYF. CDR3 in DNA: TGTGCCAGCAGCCAAATTCAGGCAGATACGCAGTATTTT.

The chain's CDR3 is CASSQVPGSSYEQYF. The CDR3 DNA reads as TGCGCCAGCAGCCAAGTACCGGGTAGCTCCTACGAGCAGTACTTC. The V call is TRBV4-1, the J call TRBJ2-7, with D unresolved. V was shortened by 1 base and J by 0 bases, with 10 bases between the two germline ends. Germline V CDR1 and CDR2: MGHRA, YSYEKL. The CDR3 covers 15 residues.

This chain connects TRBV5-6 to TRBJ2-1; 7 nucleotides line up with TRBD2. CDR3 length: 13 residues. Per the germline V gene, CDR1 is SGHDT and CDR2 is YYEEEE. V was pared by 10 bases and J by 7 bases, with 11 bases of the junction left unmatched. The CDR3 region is CAVARGSFNEQFF. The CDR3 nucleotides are TGTGCCGTAGCTCGCGGGAGTTTTAATGAGCAGTTCTTC.

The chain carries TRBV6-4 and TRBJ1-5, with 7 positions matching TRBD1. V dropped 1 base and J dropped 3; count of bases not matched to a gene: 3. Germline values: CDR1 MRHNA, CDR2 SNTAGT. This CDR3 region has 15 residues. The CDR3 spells CASSDLDRSNQPQHF. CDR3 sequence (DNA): TGTGCCAGCAGTGACTTGGACAGGTCCAATCAGCCCCAGCATTTT.

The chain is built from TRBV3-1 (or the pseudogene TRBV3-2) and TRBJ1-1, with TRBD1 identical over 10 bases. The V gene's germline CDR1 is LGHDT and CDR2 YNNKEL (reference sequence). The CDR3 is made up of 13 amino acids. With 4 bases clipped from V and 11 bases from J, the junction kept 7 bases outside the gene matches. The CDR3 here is CASSLTDRGMAFF. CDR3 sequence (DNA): TGTGCCAGCAGCCTGACGGACAGGGGGATGGCTTTCTTT.

CDR3 protein: CASSRTRQGADYGYTF. The CDR3 bases are TGCGCCAGCAGCCGGACGCGACAGGGGGCGGACTATGGCTACACCTTC. This chain connects TRBV4-3 to TRBJ1-2; 10 bases map to TRBD1. Germline V gives CDR1 LGHNA, CDR2 YSLEER. Losses at the gene ends were 4 bases for V and 3 bases for J; bases not matched to a gene: 8. The CDR3 is made up of 16 amino acids.

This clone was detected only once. The CDR3 sequence is CATQGLRPLHF. The CDR3 DNA is TGTGCCACGCAGGGGTTGCGGCCCCTCCACTTT. The rearrangement uses TRBV6-5 and TRBJ1-6, with a possible D match to TRBD1 (6 bases). V was shortened by 10 bases and J by 13 bases, with 14 bases between the two germline ends. This CDR3 comprises 11 residues. The germline gives CDR1 MNHEY, CDR2 SVGAGI.

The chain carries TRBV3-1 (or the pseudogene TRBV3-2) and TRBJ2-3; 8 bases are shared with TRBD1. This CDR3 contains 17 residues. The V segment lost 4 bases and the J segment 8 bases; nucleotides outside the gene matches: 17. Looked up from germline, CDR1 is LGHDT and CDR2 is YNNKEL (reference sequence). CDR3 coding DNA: TGTGCCAGCAGCCGAACGAGACAGGGGTCAAGGATTAGTACGCAGTATTTT. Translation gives CASSRTRQGSRISTQYF.

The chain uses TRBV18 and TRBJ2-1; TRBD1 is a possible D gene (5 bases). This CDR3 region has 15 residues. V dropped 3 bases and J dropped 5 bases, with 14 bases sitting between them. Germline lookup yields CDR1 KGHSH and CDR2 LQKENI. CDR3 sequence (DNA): TGTGCCAGCTCACCTCTTAGTTTGGGGCACAATGAGCAGTTCTTC. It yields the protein CASSPLSLGHNEQFF. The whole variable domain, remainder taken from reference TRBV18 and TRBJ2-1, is NAGVMQNPRHLVRRRGQEARLRCSPMKGHSHVYWYRQLPEEGLKFMVYLQKENIIDESGMPKERFSAEFPKEGPSILRIQQVVRGDSAAYFCASSPLSLGHNEQFFGPGTRLTVL.

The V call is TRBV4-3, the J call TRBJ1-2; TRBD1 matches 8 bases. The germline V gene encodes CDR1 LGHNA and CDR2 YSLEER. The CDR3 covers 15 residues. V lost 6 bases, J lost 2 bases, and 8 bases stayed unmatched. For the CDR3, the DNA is TGCGCCAGCAGTCCTAAACAGGGGGTAAACTATGGCTACACCTTC. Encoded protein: CASSPKQGVNYGYTF.

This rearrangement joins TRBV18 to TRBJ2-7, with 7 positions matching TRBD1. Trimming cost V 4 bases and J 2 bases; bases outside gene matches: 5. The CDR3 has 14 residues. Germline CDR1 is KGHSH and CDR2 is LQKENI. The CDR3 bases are TGTGCCAGCTCACTTGGACAGGCTCCCTACGAGCAGTACTTC. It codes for CASSLGQAPYEQYF.

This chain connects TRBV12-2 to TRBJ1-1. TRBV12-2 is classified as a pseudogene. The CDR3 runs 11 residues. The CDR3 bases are TGTGCAAGTCGCCCGTTTCTAGAAGCTTTCTTT. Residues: CASRPFLEAFF.

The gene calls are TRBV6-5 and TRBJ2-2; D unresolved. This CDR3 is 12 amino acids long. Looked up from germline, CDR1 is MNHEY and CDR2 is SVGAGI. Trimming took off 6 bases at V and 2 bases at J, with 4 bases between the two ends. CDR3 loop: CASRLNTGELFF. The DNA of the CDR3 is TGTGCCAGCAGACTCAACACCGGGGAGCTGTTTTTT.

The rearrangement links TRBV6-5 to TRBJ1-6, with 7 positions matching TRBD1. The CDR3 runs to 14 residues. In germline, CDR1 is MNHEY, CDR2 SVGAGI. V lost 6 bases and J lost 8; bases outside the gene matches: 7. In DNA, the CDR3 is TGTGCCAGCAGGGACGGGACAGACTATTCACCCCTCCACTTT. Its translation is CASRDGTDYSPLHF.

The CDR3: CASSLSEGSTDTQYF. CDR3 bases: TGTGCCAGCAGCCTATCAGAGGGAAGCACAGATACGCAGTATTTT. The genes are TRBV6-2 or TRBV6-3 and TRBJ2-3; D might be TRBD2 (5 bases). CDR3 length: 15 residues. Between the trimmed V and J ends, which lost 6 bases and 0 bases, there was a span of 13 bases. CDR1 and CDR2 from the germline V gene are MNHEY and SVGEGT.

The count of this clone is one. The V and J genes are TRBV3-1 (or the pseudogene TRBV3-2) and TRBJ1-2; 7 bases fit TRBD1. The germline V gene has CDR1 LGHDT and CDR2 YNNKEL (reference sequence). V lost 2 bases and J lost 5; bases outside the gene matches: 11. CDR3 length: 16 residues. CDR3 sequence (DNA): TGTGCCAGCAGCCAAACCACAACCAGGGGGATTTATGGCTACACCTTC. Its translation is CASSQTTTRGIYGYTF.

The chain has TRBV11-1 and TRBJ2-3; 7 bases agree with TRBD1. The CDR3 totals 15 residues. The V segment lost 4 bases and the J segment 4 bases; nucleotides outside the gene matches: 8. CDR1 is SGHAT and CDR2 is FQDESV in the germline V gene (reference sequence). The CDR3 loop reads CASSSLTGSSDTQYF. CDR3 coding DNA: TGTGCCAGCAGCTCTTTGACAGGGAGTTCAGATACGCAGTATTTT.

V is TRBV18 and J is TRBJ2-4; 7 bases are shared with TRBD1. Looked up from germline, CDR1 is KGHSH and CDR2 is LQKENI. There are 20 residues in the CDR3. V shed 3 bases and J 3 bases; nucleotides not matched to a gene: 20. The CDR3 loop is CASSPALQTGTADRKNIQYF. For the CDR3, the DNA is TGTGCCAGCTCACCGGCTCTGCAGACAGGGACAGCCGATCGCAAAAACATTCAGTACTTC. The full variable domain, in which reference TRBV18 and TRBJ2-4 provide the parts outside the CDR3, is NAGVMQNPRHLVRRRGQEARLRCSPMKGHSHVYWYRQLPEEGLKFMVYLQKENIIDESGMPKERFSAEFPKEGPSILRIQQVVRGDSAAYFCASSPALQTGTADRKNIQYFGAGTRLSVL.

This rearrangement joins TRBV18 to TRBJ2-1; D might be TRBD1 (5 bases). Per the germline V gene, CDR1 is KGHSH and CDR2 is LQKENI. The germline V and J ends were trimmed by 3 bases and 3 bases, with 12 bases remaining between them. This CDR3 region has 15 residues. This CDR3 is CASSPGQGYYNEQFF. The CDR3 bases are TGTGCCAGCTCACCCGGACAAGGGTACTACAATGAGCAGTTCTTC.

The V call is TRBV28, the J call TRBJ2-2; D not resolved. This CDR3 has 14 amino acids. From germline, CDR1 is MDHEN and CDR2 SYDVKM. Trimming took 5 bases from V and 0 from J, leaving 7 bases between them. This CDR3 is CASSSLTNTGELFF. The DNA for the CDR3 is TGTGCCAGCAGTAGCCTAACGAACACCGGGGAGCTGTTTTTT.